The rows below give T cell receptor beta chains drawn from one sample of a study of cytomegalovirus exposure and HLA in healthy donors. Libraries were prepared by immunoSEQ multiplex PCR; TCRdb keeps only in-frame clonotypes and omits some of them. The sample consists of about 92,000 clones, 84% of them appearing once. Sequencing was done on a sample of PBMCs. The receptors were gathered from a woman between 18 and 29 years old in good health and CMV-seropositive. The CDR3 runs from the conserved cysteine through the conserved F or W. D genes are given only for firm matches. The size field is filled for only some rows; it gives once, few, many or a size class.

j_gene	d_gene	len	abundance	v_gene	CDR3nt	CDR3aa
TRBJ2-2	TRBD2	15	-	TRBV11-2	TGTGCCAGCAGCCCGTCGGGACTAGCGGCCGGGGAGCTGTTTTTT	CASSPSGLAAGELFF
TRBJ2-7	-	16	-	TRBV6-1	TGTGCCAGCAGTGAAGAGGCAGGGGTACCCTCCTACGAGCAGTACTTC	CASSEEAGVPSYEQYF
TRBJ1-1	TRBD1	15	few	TRBV16	TGTGCCAGCAGCCCGACGGGGGGACAGGGTGCCGAAGCTTTCTTT	CASSPTGGQGAEAFF
TRBJ2-2	TRBD2	15	-	TRBV11-3	TGTGCCAGCAGCTCCGGGACTAGCGTTGTCGGGGAGCTGTTTTTT	CASSSGTSVVGELFF
TRBJ2-3	TRBD2	17	once	TRBV7-9	TGTGCCAGCAGCTTCCCGGATAGCGGGGGAGGCACAGATACGCAGTATTTT	CASSFPDSGGGTDTQYF
TRBJ2-6	-	15	-	TRBV18	TGTGCCAGCTCACCACTTAGCACTGGGGCCAACGTCCTGACTTTC	CASSPLSTGANVLTF
TRBJ2-5	-	13	-	TRBV9	TGTGCCAGCGGCCGCCCATATCAAGAGACCCAGTACTTC	CASGRPYQETQYF
TRBJ1-1	-	14	-	TRBV5-4	TGTGCCAGCAGCTTGCAGGGGATAAACACTGAAGCTTTCTTT	CASSLQGINTEAFF
TRBJ2-5	-	17	-	TRBV5-6	TGTGCCAGCAGCTTGGCCGGTGGCGGGGACTCCCAAGAGACCCAGTACTTC	CASSLAGGGDSQETQYF
TRBJ2-5	-	15	few	TRBV4-2	TGTGCCAGCAGCCAAAGGGAGTCGGCTCTGGAGACCCAGTACTTC	CASSQRESALETQYF
TRBJ2-7	-	13	-	TRBV28	TGTGCCAGCACCGGACAGGGAGGGTACGAGCAGTACTTC	CASTGQGGYEQYF
TRBJ2-2	-	15	-	TRBV25-1	TGTGCCAGCAGTGACCCGGGACAAAACACCGGGGAGCTGTTTTTT	CASSDPGQNTGELFF
TRBJ1-2	TRBD1	13	few	TRBV29-1	TGCAGCGTTGACCGGGACAGTCGGTCTGGCTACACCTTC	CSVDRDSRSGYTF
TRBJ1-1	-	12	few	TRBV7-9	TGTGCCAGCAGCGGGGACTTTGAAGAAGCTTTCTTT	CASSGDFEEAFF
TRBJ1-4	-	16	-	TRBV6-6	TGTGCCAGCAAAAAATCGGGGGGGGCAGGAAATGAAAAACTGTTTTTT	CASKKSGGAGNEKLFF
TRBJ1-6	TRBD1	15	-	TRBV7-9	TGTGCCAGCAGCCCGGGACAGGGGAGAAGTTCACCCCTCCACTTT	CASSPGQGRSSPLHF
TRBJ1-2	TRBD1	17	-	TRBV6-1	TGTGCCAGCAGTGTATCCGGGACAGCCGATTACCTCTATGGCTACACCTTC	CASSVSGTADYLYGYTF
TRBJ2-3	-	16	-	TRBV7-9	TGTGCCAGCAGCTTATCAGGGGTCGATGTCACAGATACGCAGTATTTT	CASSLSGVDVTDTQYF
TRBJ2-7	TRBD1	15	-	TRBV6-1	TGTGCCAGCAGTGTCGGGACAGGGGGACGGTACGAGCAGTACTTC	CASSVGTGGRYEQYF
TRBJ1-2	-	13	-	TRBV6-5	TGTGCCAGCAGCCAACAGGGTTCCTATGGCTACACCTTC	CASSQQGSYGYTF
TRBJ2-1	TRBD2	15	-	TRBV19	TGTGCCAGTAGTATTTCGCTAGCGGGGTACAATGAGCAGTTCTTC	CASSISLAGYNEQFF
TRBJ1-3	-	15	-	TRBV7-8	TGTGCCAGCAGCTTAGGCACAGGAGACGGAAACACCATATATTTT	CASSLGTGDGNTIYF